This T cell receptor beta chain was sequenced during a study of blood T cells in healthy people across ages. Through a sample-barcoded 5' primer and a J-beta primer mix, a second PCR was run for roughly 6 to 12 cycles. TCRdb itself ran the 5' RACE reads through MiXCR, one entry per CDR3 protein. The data show hundreds of thousands of distinct CDR3 sequences, more than 55% seen once. The source material was blood. The source of this sequence is a middle-aged man in good health.

The CDR3 DNA is TGTGCCAGCAGTTATGGAGTCGAAGCTTTCTTT. It yields the protein CASSYGVEAFF. The rearrangement links TRBV6-2 or TRBV6-3 to TRBJ1-1; D is unclear. The CDR3 extends over 11 amino acids. Germline CDR1 MNHEY, CDR2 SVGEGT. Between the trimmed V and J ends, which lost 3 bases and 8 bases, there was a span of 7 bases.